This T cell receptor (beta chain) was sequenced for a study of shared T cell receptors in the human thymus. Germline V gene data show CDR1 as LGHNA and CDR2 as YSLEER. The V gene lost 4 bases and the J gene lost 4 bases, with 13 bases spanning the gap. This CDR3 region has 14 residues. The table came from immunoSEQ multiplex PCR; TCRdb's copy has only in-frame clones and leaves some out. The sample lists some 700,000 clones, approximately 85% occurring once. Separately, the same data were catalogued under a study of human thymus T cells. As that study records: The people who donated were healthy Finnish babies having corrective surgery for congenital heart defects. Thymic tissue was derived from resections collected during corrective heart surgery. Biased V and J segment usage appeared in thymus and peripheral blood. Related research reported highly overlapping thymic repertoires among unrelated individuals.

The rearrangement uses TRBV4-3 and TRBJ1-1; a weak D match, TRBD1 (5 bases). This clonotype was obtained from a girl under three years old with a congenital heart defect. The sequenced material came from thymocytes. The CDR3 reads CASSLRRGGTEAFF. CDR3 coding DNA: TGCGCCAGCAGCCTCAGACGCGGGGGCACTGAAGCTTTCTTT.